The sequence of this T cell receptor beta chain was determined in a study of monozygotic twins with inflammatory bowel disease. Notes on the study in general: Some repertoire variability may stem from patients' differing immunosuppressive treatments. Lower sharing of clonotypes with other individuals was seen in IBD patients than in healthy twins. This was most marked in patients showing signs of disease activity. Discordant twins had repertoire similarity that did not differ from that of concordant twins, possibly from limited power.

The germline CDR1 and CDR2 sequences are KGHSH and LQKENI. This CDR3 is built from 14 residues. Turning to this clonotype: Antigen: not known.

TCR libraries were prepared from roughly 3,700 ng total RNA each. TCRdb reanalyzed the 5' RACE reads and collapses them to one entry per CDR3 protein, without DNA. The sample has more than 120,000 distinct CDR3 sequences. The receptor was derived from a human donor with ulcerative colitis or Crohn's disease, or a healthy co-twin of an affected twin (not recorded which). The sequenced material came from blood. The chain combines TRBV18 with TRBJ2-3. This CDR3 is CASSPRSIPDTQYF.